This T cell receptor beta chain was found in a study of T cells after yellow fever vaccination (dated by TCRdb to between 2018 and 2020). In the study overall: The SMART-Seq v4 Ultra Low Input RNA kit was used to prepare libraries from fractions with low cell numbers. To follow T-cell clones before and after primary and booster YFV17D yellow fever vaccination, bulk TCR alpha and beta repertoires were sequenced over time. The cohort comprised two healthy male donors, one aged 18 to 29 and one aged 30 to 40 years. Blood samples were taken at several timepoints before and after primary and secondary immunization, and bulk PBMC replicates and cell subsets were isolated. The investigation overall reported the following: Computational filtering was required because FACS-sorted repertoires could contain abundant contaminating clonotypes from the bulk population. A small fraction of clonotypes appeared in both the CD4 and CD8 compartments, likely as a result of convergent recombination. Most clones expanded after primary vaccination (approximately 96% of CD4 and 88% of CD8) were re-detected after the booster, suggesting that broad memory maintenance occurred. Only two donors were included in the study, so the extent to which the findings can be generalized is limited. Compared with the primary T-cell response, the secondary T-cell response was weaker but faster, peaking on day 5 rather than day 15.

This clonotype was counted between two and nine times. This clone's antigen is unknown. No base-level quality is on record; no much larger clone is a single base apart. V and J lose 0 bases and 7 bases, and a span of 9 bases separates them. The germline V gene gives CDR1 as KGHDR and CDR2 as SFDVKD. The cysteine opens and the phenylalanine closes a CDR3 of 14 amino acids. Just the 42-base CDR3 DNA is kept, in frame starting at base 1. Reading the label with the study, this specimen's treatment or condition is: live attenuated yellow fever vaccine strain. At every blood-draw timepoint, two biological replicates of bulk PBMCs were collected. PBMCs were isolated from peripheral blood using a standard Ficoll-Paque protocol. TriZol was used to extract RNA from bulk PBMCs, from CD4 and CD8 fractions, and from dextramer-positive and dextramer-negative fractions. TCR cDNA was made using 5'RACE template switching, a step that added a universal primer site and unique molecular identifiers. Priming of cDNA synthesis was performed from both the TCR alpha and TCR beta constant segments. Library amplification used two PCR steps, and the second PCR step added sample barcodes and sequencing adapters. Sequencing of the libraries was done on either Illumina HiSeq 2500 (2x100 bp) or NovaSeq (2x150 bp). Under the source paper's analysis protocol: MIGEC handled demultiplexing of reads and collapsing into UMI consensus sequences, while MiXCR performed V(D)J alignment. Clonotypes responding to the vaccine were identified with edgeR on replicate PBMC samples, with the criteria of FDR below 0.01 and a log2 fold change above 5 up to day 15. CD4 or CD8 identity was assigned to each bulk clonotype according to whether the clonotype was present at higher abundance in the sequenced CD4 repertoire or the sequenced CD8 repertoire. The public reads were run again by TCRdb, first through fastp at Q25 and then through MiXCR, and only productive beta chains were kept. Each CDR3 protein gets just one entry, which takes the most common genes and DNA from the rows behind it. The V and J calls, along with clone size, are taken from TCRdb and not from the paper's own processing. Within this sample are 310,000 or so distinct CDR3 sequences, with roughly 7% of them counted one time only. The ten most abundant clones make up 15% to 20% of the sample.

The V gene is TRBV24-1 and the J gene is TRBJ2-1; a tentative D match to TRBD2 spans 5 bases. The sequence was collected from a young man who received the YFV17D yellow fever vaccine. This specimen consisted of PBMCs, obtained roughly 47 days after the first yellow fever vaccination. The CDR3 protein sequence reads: CATSDLHGGNEQFF. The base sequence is TGTGCCACCAGTGATTTGCACGGCGGGAATGAGCAGTTCTTC.